This T cell receptor (beta chain) was captured in a study of blood T cell repertoires in COVID-19 (dated by TCRdb to the early 2020s). General notes on the study: Collaborator samples came from the United States, Italy and Spain and covered acute and convalescent phases of COVID-19. The prospective study material was composed of cDNA or gDNA derived from T cells, B-cell-depleted T cells, or PBMCs. Subjects who had been exposed to COVID-19, were actively infected with it, or had recovered from it provided the deeply sampled blood TCRbeta repertoires that made up the dataset. The repertoires were made available in a free public database intended to serve as a resource for research on the immune response to SARS-CoV-2. Samples were obtained from the ongoing ImmuneRACE study (first 160 participants) and from over a thousand subjects provided by 6 global collaborators. A de-identified subject ID, COVID-19 status, age in years and sex were almost always included in the sample metadata. Where HLA class I and class II types were available, the types were taken from metadata supplied by the sample provider, not from assay-based typing.

Between the V and J ends, shortened by 1 base and 8 bases respectively, the junction contains 9 bases. The cysteine opens and the phenylalanine closes a CDR3 of 13 amino acids. CDR3 DNA only is kept here, 39 bases in frame from base 1. The germline V gene provides CDR1 SGDLS and CDR2 YYNGEE. Collaborating institutions collected whole blood in K2EDTA tubes following their own protocols. Collaborator samples were shipped for TCRbeta analysis as frozen whole blood, isolated PBMCs, or DNA extracted from either sample type. Turning to this clone: Its antigen has not been determined. Base qualities are not recorded, but no much larger clone differs from it by a single base.

Study-level results and caveats: The amount of clinical and demographic metadata varied by source and participant and was provided uncurated.

The immunoSEQ Assay, a bias-controlled multiplex PCR, was used to amplify TCRbeta CDR3 regions from genomic DNA. The authors processed their data as follows. Nucleated cell counts per sample were estimated from amplification of reference gene primers within the assay. To quantify the absolute abundance of each unique TCRbeta CDR3 rearrangement, sequence reads were collapsed and filtered. For each sample, productive Simpson clonality was calculated as the square root of Simpson's diversity index across productive rearrangements. TCRdb holds this immuneACCESS table with in-frame rearrangements only. Some clones are missing; in checked studies, unresolved V genes explain under half, and the rest has no known cause. V, J and clone size are those of that table, while D and trimming were read from the DNA. For this sample the table gives 100,000 to 120,000 clones, of which 80% to 90% were detected only once. 2% to 2.5% of the sample is taken by the ten largest.

Here the chain combines TRBV9 and TRBJ2-2; TRBD2 might be the D gene, on 5 matching bases. Specimen: peripheral blood. This receptor was taken from a human donor in a cohort sampled during active COVID-19. The DNA sequence is given as TGTGCCAGCAGCGTATTGGAGGTAGGGGAGCTGTTTTTT. Translated, this gives CASSVLEVGELFF.